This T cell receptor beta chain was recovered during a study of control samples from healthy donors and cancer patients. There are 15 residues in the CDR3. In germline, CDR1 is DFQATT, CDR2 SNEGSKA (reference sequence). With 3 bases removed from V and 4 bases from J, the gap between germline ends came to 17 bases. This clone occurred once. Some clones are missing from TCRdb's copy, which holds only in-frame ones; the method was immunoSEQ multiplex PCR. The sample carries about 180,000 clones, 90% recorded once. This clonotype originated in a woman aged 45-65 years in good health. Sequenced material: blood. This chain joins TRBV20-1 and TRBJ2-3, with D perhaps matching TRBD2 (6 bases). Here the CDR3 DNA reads TGCAGTGCTAGTAGTGCGGAGGGGATCGCAGATACGCAGTATTTT. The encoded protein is CSASSAEGIADTQYF.